This note documents a single TCR beta chain sequence. The target antigen is unknown. Germline V gene lookup returns CDR1 MNHNS and CDR2 SASEGT. V was clipped by 4 bases and J by 2 bases; unmatched bases: 1. CDR3 length: 15 amino acids. The data belong to a study of identical twins. Study results and caveats: Weaker excess twin sharing was observed in beta out-of-frame sequences.

TCRdb independently ran MiXCR on the 5' RACE reads; one entry per CDR3 protein. The table includes about 700,000 distinct CDR3 sequences, roughly 6% detected once. Specimen: naive T cells sorted from blood. The clonotype originates from a man between 18 and 35 years old in good health. The V gene is TRBV6-1, the J gene TRBJ2-4; 11 bases line up with TRBD1. In DNA form, the CDR3 reads TGTGCCAGCAGTGGGACAGGGGGCTCCAAAAACATTCAGTACTTC. Its translation: CASSGTGGSKNIQYF.